Listed below are T cell receptor beta chains from one sample, sequenced in a study of identical twins. TCRdb re-analysed the 5' RACE reads in MiXCR, keeping a single row per CDR3 protein. The sample includes some 320,000 distinct CDR3 sequences, roughly an eighth of them seen just once. The same sample was also studied in work on yellow fever vaccine responses in identical twins.

Sequencing was performed on CD8+ T cells sorted from blood. The source is a woman between 18 and 29 years old in good health. The CDR3 runs from the conserved cysteine through the conserved F or W. Each record gives: J gene, D gene, V gene, clone size, CDR3 protein, CDR3 DNA. A D gene is named only where the DNA matches it firmly. A clone size is listed for some rows: how often the clone was seen (once, few, many), or a class if it is expanded.

j_call: TRBJ2-3; d_call: NA; v_call: TRBV12-3/TRBV12-4; clone_size: many; cdr3_aa: CASSPAMGGWTDTQYF; cdr3_nt: TGTGCCAGCAGTCCAGCCATGGGGGGTTGGACAGATACGCAGTATTTT
j_call: TRBJ2-4; d_call: NA; v_call: TRBV7-9; clone_size: few; cdr3_aa: CASSPRGGVAKNIQYF; cdr3_nt: TGTGCCAGCAGCCCGCGAGGGGGAGTAGCCAAAAACATTCAGTACTTC
j_call: TRBJ2-1; d_call: NA; v_call: TRBV12-3/TRBV12-4; clone_size: many; cdr3_aa: CASSLVPGNEQFF; cdr3_nt: TGTGCCAGCAGTTTAGTCCCGGGCAATGAGCAGTTCTTC
j_call: TRBJ2-1; d_call: NA; v_call: TRBV12-3/TRBV12-4; clone_size: many; cdr3_aa: CASSLNNNEQFF; cdr3_nt: TGTGCCAGCAGTTTAAACAACAATGAGCAGTTCTTC
j_call: TRBJ2-1; d_call: TRBD2; v_call: TRBV28; clone_size: NA; cdr3_aa: CASSLFASGIYNEQFF; cdr3_nt: TGTGCCAGCAGTTTATTTGCTAGCGGGATTTACAATGAGCAGTTCTTC
j_call: TRBJ2-1; d_call: TRBD2; v_call: TRBV9; clone_size: NA; cdr3_aa: CASSVERGSYNEQFF; cdr3_nt: TGTGCCAGCAGCGTAGAGCGGGGCTCCTACAATGAGCAGTTCTTC
j_call: TRBJ2-7; d_call: NA; v_call: TRBV7-9; clone_size: many; cdr3_aa: CASSLVLYEQYF; cdr3_nt: TGTGCCAGCAGCTTAGTTTTATACGAGCAGTACTTC
j_call: TRBJ2-1; d_call: NA; v_call: TRBV7-3; clone_size: NA; cdr3_aa: CASSLQSYNEQFF; cdr3_nt: TGTGCCAGCAGCTTACAGAGTTACAATGAGCAGTTCTTC
j_call: TRBJ2-7; d_call: NA; v_call: TRBV4-1; clone_size: NA; cdr3_aa: CASSQTRWGLEQYF; cdr3_nt: TGCGCCAGCAGCCAAACTAGGTGGGGGCTTGAGCAGTACTTC
j_call: TRBJ1-1; d_call: NA; v_call: TRBV20-1; clone_size: few; cdr3_aa: CSAREGRLTEAFF; cdr3_nt: TGCAGTGCTAGAGAGGGCAGGCTCACTGAAGCTTTCTTT
j_call: TRBJ1-1; d_call: NA; v_call: TRBV20-1; clone_size: NA; cdr3_aa: CSARGERDTEAFF; cdr3_nt: TGCAGTGCTAGGGGGGAGAGGGACACTGAAGCTTTCTTT
j_call: TRBJ1-2; d_call: NA; v_call: TRBV2; clone_size: few; cdr3_aa: CASSEEENYGYTF; cdr3_nt: TGTGCCAGCAGTGAAGAGGAGAACTATGGCTACACCTTC
j_call: TRBJ2-3; d_call: NA; v_call: TRBV27; clone_size: many; cdr3_aa: CASSLSVGGTDTQYF; cdr3_nt: TGTGCCAGCAGTTTATCGGTGGGGGGAACAGATACGCAGTATTTT
j_call: TRBJ2-3; d_call: NA; v_call: TRBV24-1; clone_size: few; cdr3_aa: CATSRSGATDTQYF; cdr3_nt: TGTGCCACCAGTAGGAGCGGAGCCACAGATACGCAGTATTTT
j_call: TRBJ2-1; d_call: NA; v_call: TRBV28; clone_size: few; cdr3_aa: CASSFRQRNEQFF; cdr3_nt: TGTGCCAGCAGTTTCCGACAGAGGAATGAGCAGTTCTTC
j_call: TRBJ2-1; d_call: NA; v_call: TRBV12-3/TRBV12-4; clone_size: NA; cdr3_aa: CASSPQSWFYNEQFF; cdr3_nt: TGTGCCAGCAGTCCCCAGTCCTGGTTCTACAATGAGCAGTTCTTC
j_call: TRBJ2-3; d_call: TRBD1; v_call: TRBV5-6; clone_size: few; cdr3_aa: CASSPETGGETDTQYF; cdr3_nt: TGTGCCAGCAGCCCCGAGACAGGGGGTGAAACAGATACGCAGTATTTT
j_call: TRBJ2-1; d_call: NA; v_call: TRBV9; clone_size: few; cdr3_aa: CASSIEQGNEQFF; cdr3_nt: TGTGCCAGCAGCATCGAACAGGGCAATGAGCAGTTCTTC
j_call: TRBJ2-1; d_call: TRBD2; v_call: TRBV5-6; clone_size: few; cdr3_aa: CASTGLAGVDEQFF; cdr3_nt: TGTGCCAGCACCGGACTAGCGGGGGTCGATGAGCAGTTCTTC
j_call: TRBJ2-1; d_call: NA; v_call: TRBV6-6; clone_size: few; cdr3_aa: CASSYGAREEKFF; cdr3_nt: TGTGCCAGCAGTTACGGCGCGAGGGAGGAGAAGTTCTTC
j_call: TRBJ1-6; d_call: TRBD1; v_call: TRBV5-5; clone_size: NA; cdr3_aa: CASSLGTGNSPLHF; cdr3_nt: TGTGCCAGCAGCTTGGGGACAGGGAATTCACCCCTCCACTTT
j_call: TRBJ2-1; d_call: NA; v_call: TRBV9; clone_size: NA; cdr3_aa: CASGPENEQFF; cdr3_nt: TGTGCCAGCGGCCCGGAGAATGAGCAGTTCTTC
j_call: TRBJ2-1; d_call: NA; v_call: TRBV5-1; clone_size: many; cdr3_aa: CASSLAGGYEQFF; cdr3_nt: TGCGCCAGCAGCTTGGCCGGAGGGTATGAGCAGTTCTTC
j_call: TRBJ2-7; d_call: NA; v_call: TRBV6-1; clone_size: few; cdr3_aa: CASSPPGQYPYEQYF; cdr3_nt: TGTGCCAGCAGCCCACCCGGACAGTACCCCTACGAGCAGTACTTC
j_call: TRBJ2-3; d_call: TRBD2; v_call: TRBV28; clone_size: many; cdr3_aa: CASSPSWTSGDTQYF; cdr3_nt: TGTGCCAGCAGTCCATCCTGGACTAGCGGCGATACGCAGTATTTT
j_call: TRBJ1-5; d_call: NA; v_call: TRBV20-1; clone_size: NA; cdr3_aa: CSARSQKDQPQHF; cdr3_nt: TGCAGTGCTAGGTCACAGAAAGATCAGCCCCAGCATTTT
j_call: TRBJ2-1; d_call: TRBD1; v_call: TRBV27; clone_size: few; cdr3_aa: CASKLQGNEQFF; cdr3_nt: TGTGCCAGCAAACTACAGGGGAATGAGCAGTTCTTC
j_call: TRBJ2-1; d_call: TRBD1; v_call: TRBV6-4; clone_size: NA; cdr3_aa: CASSDRTGNEQFF; cdr3_nt: TGTGCCAGCAGTGACCGGACAGGGAATGAGCAGTTCTTC
j_call: TRBJ2-3; d_call: NA; v_call: TRBV20-1; clone_size: many; cdr3_aa: CSARQAVYSDTQYF; cdr3_nt: TGCAGTGCCAGACAAGCGGTTTACTCAGATACGCAGTATTTT
j_call: TRBJ2-1; d_call: NA; v_call: TRBV10-3; clone_size: NA; cdr3_aa: CAPRVDDSYNEQFF; cdr3_nt: TGTGCCCCCAGAGTAGATGACTCCTACAATGAGCAGTTCTTC
j_call: TRBJ2-7; d_call: NA; v_call: TRBV7-9; clone_size: NA; cdr3_aa: CASSLFRGQSYEQYF; cdr3_nt: TGTGCCAGCAGCCTCTTTCGAGGACAATCCTACGAGCAGTACTTC
j_call: TRBJ2-5; d_call: NA; v_call: TRBV7-9; clone_size: few; cdr3_aa: CASSDGPLRETQYF; cdr3_nt: TGTGCCAGCAGCGACGGGCCCCTTAGGGAGACCCAGTACTTC
j_call: TRBJ1-2; d_call: TRBD1; v_call: TRBV5-6; clone_size: NA; cdr3_aa: CASSAGGQRGYTF; cdr3_nt: TGTGCCAGCAGCGCAGGGGGCCAGCGGGGCTACACCTTC
j_call: TRBJ2-7; d_call: TRBD2; v_call: TRBV29-1; clone_size: many; cdr3_aa: CSVVPGPREVEQYF; cdr3_nt: TGCAGCGTGGTCCCGGGACCACGGGAGGTCGAGCAGTACTTC
j_call: TRBJ2-2; d_call: NA; v_call: TRBV29-1; clone_size: few; cdr3_aa: CSAIVVAGELFF; cdr3_nt: TGCAGCGCGATAGTAGTGGCCGGGGAGCTGTTTTTT
j_call: TRBJ1-6; d_call: NA; v_call: TRBV6-2/TRBV6-3; clone_size: few; cdr3_aa: CASSYDGGSYNSPLHF; cdr3_nt: TGTGCCAGCAGTTACGACGGGGGCTCCTATAATTCACCCCTCCACTTT
j_call: TRBJ2-7; d_call: NA; v_call: TRBV5-5; clone_size: NA; cdr3_aa: CASSSVAIPTYEQYF; cdr3_nt: TGTGCCAGCAGCTCAGTGGCAATCCCTACCTACGAGCAGTACTTC
j_call: TRBJ2-3; d_call: TRBD1; v_call: TRBV12-3/TRBV12-4; clone_size: many; cdr3_aa: CASSLPGQGTDTQYF; cdr3_nt: TGTGCCAGCAGTTTGCCAGGACAGGGCACAGATACGCAGTATTTT
j_call: TRBJ2-7; d_call: NA; v_call: TRBV5-1; clone_size: NA; cdr3_aa: CASSLDRVTYEQYF; cdr3_nt: TGCGCCAGCAGCTTGGACAGGGTCACATACGAGCAGTACTTC